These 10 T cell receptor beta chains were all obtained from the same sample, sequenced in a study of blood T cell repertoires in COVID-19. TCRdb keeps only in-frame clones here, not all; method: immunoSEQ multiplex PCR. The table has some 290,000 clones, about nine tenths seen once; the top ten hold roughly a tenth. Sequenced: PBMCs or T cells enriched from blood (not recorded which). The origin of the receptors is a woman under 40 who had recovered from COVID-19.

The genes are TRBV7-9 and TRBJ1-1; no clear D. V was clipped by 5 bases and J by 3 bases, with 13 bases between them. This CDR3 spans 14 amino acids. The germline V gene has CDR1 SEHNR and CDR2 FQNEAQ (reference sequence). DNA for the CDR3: TGTGCCAGCAGCCGCAAGAACGGAGACACTGAAGCTTTCTTT. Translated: CASSRKNGDTEAFF.

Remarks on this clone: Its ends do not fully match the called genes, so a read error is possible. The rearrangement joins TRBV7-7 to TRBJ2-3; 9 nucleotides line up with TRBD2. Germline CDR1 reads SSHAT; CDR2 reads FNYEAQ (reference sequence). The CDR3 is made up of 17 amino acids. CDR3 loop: CASSLGLAGRGTDTQYF. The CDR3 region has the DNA TGTGCTAGCAGCTTAGGTCTAGCGGGACGCGGCACAGATACGCAGTATTTT.

As DNA, the CDR3 is TGTGCCAGCAGTTTATTTACTCCGACTAGCTACGAGCAGTACTTC. The encoded protein is CASSLFTPTSYEQYF. This chain links TRBV28 with TRBJ2-7; TRBD2 might be the D (6 bases). This CDR3 is built from 15 residues. V was pared by 1 base and J by 3 bases, with 13 bases between. Germline loops: CDR1 MDHEN, CDR2 SYDVKM.

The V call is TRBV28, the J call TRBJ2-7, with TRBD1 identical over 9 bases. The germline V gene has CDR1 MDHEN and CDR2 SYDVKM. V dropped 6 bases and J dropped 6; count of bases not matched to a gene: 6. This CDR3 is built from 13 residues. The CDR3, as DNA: TGTGCCAGCAGCCCGGGACAGGGAACCGAGCAGTACTTC. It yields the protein CASSPGQGTEQYF.

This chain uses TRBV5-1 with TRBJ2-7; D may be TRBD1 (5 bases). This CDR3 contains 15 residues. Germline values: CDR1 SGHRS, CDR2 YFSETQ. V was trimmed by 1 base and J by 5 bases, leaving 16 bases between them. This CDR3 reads CASSLRSPRGHEQYF. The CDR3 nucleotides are TGCGCCAGCAGCTTGCGTTCCCCTAGGGGCCACGAGCAGTACTTC.

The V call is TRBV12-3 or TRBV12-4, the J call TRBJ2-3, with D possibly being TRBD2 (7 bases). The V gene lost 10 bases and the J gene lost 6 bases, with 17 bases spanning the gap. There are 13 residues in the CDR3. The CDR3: CAIRGGPVDTQYF. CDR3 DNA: TGTGCCATAAGGGGGGGCCCGGTGGATACGCAGTATTTT.

The CDR3 nucleotides read TGTGCCAGCAGTTTCGTTCTTTCTTTGGGAGGGAGTACTAACACCGGGGAGCTGTTTTTT. It is translated as CASSFVLSLGGSTNTGELFF. The V gene is TRBV28, the J gene TRBJ2-2; 7 nucleotides align to TRBD2. Unmatched junction bases numbered 18, after V lost 3 bases and J lost 2 bases. Germline CDR1 and CDR2: MDHEN and SYDVKM. This CDR3 has 20 amino acids. The full variable domain, rest sourced from reference TRBV28 and TRBJ2-2, is DVKVTQSSRYLVKRTGEKVFLECVQDMDHENMFWYRQDPGLGLRLIYFSYDVKMKEKGDIPEGYSVSREKKERFSLILESASTNQTSMYLCASSFVLSLGGSTNTGELFFGEGSRLTVL.

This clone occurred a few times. CDR3 residues: CASSVPTSGSLGDTQYF. The CDR3 DNA reads TGTGCCAGCAGCGTACCGACTAGCGGGAGCCTGGGGGATACGCAGTATTTT. This chain connects TRBV9 to TRBJ2-3; TRBD2 matches at 12 bases. Germline lookup yields CDR1 SGDLS and CDR2 YYNGEE. V trimming: 1 base; J trimming: 6 bases; junction bases outside the gene matches: 9. The CDR3 length is 17 residues. The entire variable domain, with the rest obtained from reference TRBV9 and TRBJ2-3, is as follows: DSGVTQTPKHLITATGQRVTLRCSPRSGDLSVYWYQQSLDQGLQFLIQYYNGEERAKGNILERFSAQQFPDLHSELNLSSLELGDSALYFCASSVPTSGSLGDTQYFGPGTRLTVL.

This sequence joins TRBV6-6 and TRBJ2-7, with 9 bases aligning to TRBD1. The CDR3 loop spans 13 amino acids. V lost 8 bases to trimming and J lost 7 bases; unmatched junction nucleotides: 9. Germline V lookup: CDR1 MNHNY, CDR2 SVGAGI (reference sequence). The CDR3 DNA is TGTGCCAGCTCAACAGGGGGCGCGGGTGAGCAGTACTTC. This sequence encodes CASSTGGAGEQYF.

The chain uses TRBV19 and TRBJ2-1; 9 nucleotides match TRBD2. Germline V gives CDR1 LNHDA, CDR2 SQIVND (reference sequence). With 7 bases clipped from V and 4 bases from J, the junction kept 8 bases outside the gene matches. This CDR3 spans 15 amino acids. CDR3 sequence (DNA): TGTGCCAGTACCCCTTTAGCGGGGGAGTACAATGAGCAGTTCTTC. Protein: CASTPLAGEYNEQFF. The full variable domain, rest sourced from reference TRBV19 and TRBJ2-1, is DGGITQSPKYLFRKEGQNVTLSCEQNLNHDAMYWYRQDPGQGLRLIYYSQIVNDFQKGDIAEGYSVSREKKESFPLTVTSAQKNPTAFYLCASTPLAGEYNEQFFGPGTRLTVL.